This is a list of T cell receptor beta chains from one sample in a study of T cell responses to AZD1222 COVID-19 vaccine. This table comes from immunoSEQ multiplex PCR, and its TCRdb copy is limited to in-frame clones, with some not included. The data contain about 73,000 clones, roughly 89% of them singletons. The material sequenced was peripheral blood, taken 28 days after the second AZD1222 dose. The origin of the receptors is an adult who received the AZD1222 COVID-19 vaccine. CDR3s include the opening cysteine and the closing phenylalanine or tryptophan. The D gene is left open where the match is weak. Rows may omit the clone size; those that give it use once, few, many or a size class.

>-|TRBJ1-1|13|-|TRBV7-2
TGTGCCAGCAGCTTAGACCCGAACACTGAAGCTTTCTTT
CASSLDPNTEAFF
>TRBD1|TRBJ2-2|15|-|TRBV6-6
TGTGCCAGCAGTCACGGACAGGGGTTGGGCGGGGAGCTGTTTTTT
CASSHGQGLGGELFF
>-|TRBJ2-2|15|-|TRBV5-1
TGCGCCAGCAGCTTGGCCAGGGGCCGCACCGGGGAGCTGTTTTTT
CASSLARGRTGELFF
>-|TRBJ1-2|15|-|TRBV9
TGTGCCAGCAGCGTAGGCCCCACAGTCAACTATGGCTACACCTTC
CASSVGPTVNYGYTF
>-|TRBJ1-2|14|once|TRBV24-1
TGTGCCACCAGTGATGTTGGACGGACCTATGGCTACACCTTC
CATSDVGRTYGYTF
>TRBD1|TRBJ2-5|15|-|TRBV7-9
TGTGCCAGCAGCTTAAGGGCAGGGGGTCAAGAGACCCAGTACTTC
CASSLRAGGQETQYF
>-|TRBJ2-3|15|once|TRBV11-3
TGTGCCAGCAGCTTAGTTCTACACATGGAAGATACGCAGTATTTT
CASSLVLHMEDTQYF
>-|TRBJ2-5|12|few|TRBV3-1/TRBV3-2
TGTGCCAGCAGCCCCCAGGGAGAGACCCAGTACTTC
CASSPQGETQYF
>-|TRBJ1-1|15|-|TRBV13
TGTGCCAGCAGCTCGGGGACGGGGCGGAACACTGAAGCTTTCTTT
CASSSGTGRNTEAFF
>-|TRBJ1-1|12|-|TRBV3-1/TRBV3-2
TGTGCCAGCAGCCAAGATCACGTTGAAGCTTTCTTT
CASSQDHVEAFF
>TRBD1|TRBJ1-1|14|-|TRBV6-5
TGTGCCAGCAAAATCAGGGGGCGCGACACTGAAGCTTTCTTT
CASKIRGRDTEAFF
>-|TRBJ1-5|13|-|TRBV6-1
TGTGCCAGCAGTTCTCACCCCGGGCGGCCCCAGCATTTT
CASSSHPGRPQHF
>-|TRBJ1-3|14|-|TRBV10-3
TGTGCCATCAGTGACGCCCACTCTGGAAACACCATATATTTT
CAISDAHSGNTIYF
>-|TRBJ1-4|15|-|TRBV5-1
TGCGCCAGCAGCTCTGACAGACTTTGGGGTGAAAAACTGTTTTTT
CASSSDRLWGEKLFF
>-|TRBJ1-4|15|-|TRBV19
TGTGCCAGTAGTACCCAAGGGTCGGCTAATGAAAAACTGTTTTTT
CASSTQGSANEKLFF
>TRBD1|TRBJ2-7|15|-|TRBV4-3
TGCGCCAGCAGCCATTCCGGGACAGCAGACTACGAGCAGTACTTC
CASSHSGTADYEQYF
>-|TRBJ1-1|16|-|TRBV9
TGTGCCAGCAGCGGAGACAGAGTTTCTATGAACACTGAAGCTTTCTTT
CASSGDRVSMNTEAFF